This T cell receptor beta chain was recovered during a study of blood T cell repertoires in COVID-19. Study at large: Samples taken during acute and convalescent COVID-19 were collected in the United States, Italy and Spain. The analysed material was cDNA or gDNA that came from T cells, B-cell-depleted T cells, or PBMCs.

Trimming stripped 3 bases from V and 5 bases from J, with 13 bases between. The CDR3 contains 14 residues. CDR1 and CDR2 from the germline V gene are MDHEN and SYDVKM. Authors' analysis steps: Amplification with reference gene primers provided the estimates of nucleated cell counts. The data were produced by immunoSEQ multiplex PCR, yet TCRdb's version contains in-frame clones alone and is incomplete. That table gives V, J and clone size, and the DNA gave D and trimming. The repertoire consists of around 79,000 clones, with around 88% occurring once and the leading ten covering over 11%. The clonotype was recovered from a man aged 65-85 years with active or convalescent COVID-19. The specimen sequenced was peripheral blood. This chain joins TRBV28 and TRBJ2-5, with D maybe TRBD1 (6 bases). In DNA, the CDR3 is TGTGCCAGCAGTTTTTCCGAGGGGGTGGAGACCCAGTACTTC. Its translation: CASSFSEGVETQYF.